Listed here are 20 T cell receptor beta chains from one sample, sequenced in a study of shared clonotypes between healthy human individuals. TCRdb keeps only in-frame clones here, not all; method: immunoSEQ multiplex PCR. This table holds 2,100,000 or so clones, 95% found once. The specimen was naive CD4+ T cells sorted from blood. Regarding subset: CD45RA+ positively selected. The receptors were gathered from a man aged 18 to 35 in good health.

The V and J genes are TRBV5-7 and TRBJ1-2; TRBD1 aligns across 8 bases. TRBV5-7 is given ORF status, its function remaining uncertain. V was pared by 4 bases and J by 4 bases, with 9 bases of the junction left unmatched. The CDR3 loop spans 15 amino acids. The CDR3 DNA is TGTGCCAGCAGCAACGCCAGGGGGCTCGGCTATGGCTACACCTTC. Translated, it gives CASSNARGLGYGYTF.

This clone was picked up one time. The genes are TRBV19 and TRBJ2-2, with TRBD1 identical over 8 bases. Trimming took 4 bases from V and 2 from J; bases not matched to a gene: 6. The CDR3 consists of 16 residues. Germline lookup yields CDR1 LNHDA and CDR2 SQIVND (reference sequence). CDR3 nucleotide sequence: TGTGCCAGTAGTAGAGGGACAGGCATCAACACCGGGGAGCTGTTTTTT. Residues: CASSRGTGINTGELFF.

The chain carries TRBV5-1 and TRBJ2-1, with TRBD2 identical over 7 bases. CDR3 size: 15 residues. Germline values: CDR1 SGHRS, CDR2 YFSETQ. V trimming: 0 bases; J trimming: 6 bases; junction bases outside the gene matches: 6. The CDR3 DNA follows: TGCGCCAGCAGCTTGGAGGCGGGAGCAAGCAATGAGCAGTTCTTC. As protein: CASSLEAGASNEQFF.

As regards this clone: In the same sample, other DNA sequences code for this CDR3. The V gene is TRBV7-2, the J gene TRBJ2-3, with D possibly being TRBD1 (6 bases). The CDR3 spans 15 residues. Per germline, CDR1 SGHTA and CDR2 FQGNSA. The germline V and J ends were trimmed by 5 bases and 0 bases, with 12 bases remaining between them. CDR3 nucleotides: TGTGCCAGCAGCCCGAGGACAGCTAGCACAGATACGCAGTATTTT. Translating gives CASSPRTASTDTQYF.

The V and J genes are TRBV6-1 and TRBJ1-1; D might be TRBD1 (6 bases). V was clipped by 2 bases and J by 10 bases, with 17 bases between them. Germline assignment: CDR1 MNHNS and CDR2 SASEGT. This CDR3 is 14 amino acids long. The CDR3: CASSENPGGAGAFF. CDR3 in DNA: TGTGCCAGCAGTGAAAACCCGGGGGGGGCTGGAGCTTTCTTT.

This clone was observed a single time. The chain uses TRBV10-3 and TRBJ1-1; 9 nucleotides align to TRBD1. The V gene's germline CDR1 is ENHRY and CDR2 SYGVKD. The CDR3 runs 14 residues. Losses at the gene ends were 2 bases for V and 5 bases for J; bases not matched to a gene: 3. The CDR3 coding sequence is TGTGCCATCAGTGAGGGACAGGGGCTGACTGAAGCTTTCTTT. Translation: CAISEGQGLTEAFF.

The gene calls are TRBV25-1 and TRBJ2-7; TRBD2 is a possible D gene (5 bases). V lost 5 bases, J lost 5 bases, and 16 bases lay in between. Germline CDR1 reads MGHDK; CDR2 reads SYGVNS. The CDR3 spans 14 residues. CDR3 sequence reads: CASSREGRIHEQYF. CDR3 bases: TGTGCCAGCAGTCGTGAGGGCAGAATCCACGAGCAGTACTTC.

Comments on this clone: Other nucleotide sequences in the sample specify the same CDR3. The chain has TRBV11-2 and TRBJ2-7, with D possibly matching TRBD2 (6 bases). CDR1 and CDR2 from the germline V gene are SGHAT and FQNNGV. The CDR3 has 12 amino acids. The V end was cut by 5 bases, the J end by 3 bases, with 8 bases between. As DNA, the CDR3 is TGTGCCAGCAGCCTGACTAGCTACGAGCAGTACTTC. Protein sequence: CASSLTSYEQYF.

For this clone: This sample includes further DNA sequences coding for the same CDR3. This rearrangement joins TRBV19 to TRBJ2-1, with 11 bases aligning to TRBD2. CDR1 is LNHDA, CDR2 SQIVND, per germline (reference sequence). V gave up 5 bases and J gave up 2 bases; unmatched junction bases: 2. This CDR3 contains 15 residues. The CDR3 sequence: CASSLAGGTYNEQFF. The CDR3 DNA sequence: TGTGCCAGTAGTTTAGCGGGAGGGACCTACAATGAGCAGTTCTTC.

The gene calls are TRBV6-4 and TRBJ2-1; the match to TRBD2 covers 8 bases. After removal of 3 bases from V and 7 bases from J, the junction contained 8 bases not matched to a gene. The V gene's germline CDR1 is MRHNA and CDR2 SNTAGT. This CDR3 spans 15 amino acids. The CDR3 bases are TGTGCCAGCAGTGAGAGTGGGACTAGATTAAATGAGCAGTTCTTC. Translated, it gives CASSESGTRLNEQFF.

A word on this clone: Different DNA sequences within this sample yield the same CDR3. This sequence joins TRBV6-5 and TRBJ2-5; 12 bases map to TRBD2. The V and J ends lost 2 bases and 4 bases, in that order; junction bases with no gene match: 5. The CDR3 is 16 residues long. The V gene's germline CDR1 is MNHEY and CDR2 SVGAGI. The CDR3 is CASSYPTSGGGETQYF. The CDR3 bases are TGTGCCAGCAGTTACCCGACTAGCGGGGGTGGAGAGACCCAGTACTTC.

V gene TRBV11-3 combines with J gene TRBJ2-3; 7 nucleotides agree with TRBD2. Unmatched junction bases numbered 3, after V lost 4 bases and J lost 2 bases. The CDR3 totals 14 residues. The germline CDR1 and CDR2 sequences are SGHNT and YENEEA. The CDR3 loop is CASSSKRDTDTQYF. The CDR3 nucleotides read TGTGCCAGCAGCTCCAAGCGGGACACAGATACGCAGTATTTT.

The chain carries TRBV18 and TRBJ1-3; TRBD1 is a possible D gene (5 bases). The germline CDR1 and CDR2 sequences are KGHSH and LQKENI. The CDR3 length is 15 residues. Trimming stripped 6 bases from V and 0 bases from J, with 12 bases between. The CDR3 DNA follows: TGTGCCAGCTCCCGCACGGGGGACTCTGGAAACACCATATATTTT. Translation gives CASSRTGDSGNTIYF.

This chain links TRBV5-1 with TRBJ1-3; 9 positions match TRBD1. This CDR3 is 16 amino acids long. The junction had 8 bases not matched to a gene; V was cut back by 3 bases and J by 4 bases. Germline CDR1 and CDR2: SGHRS and YFSETQ. CDR3 loop: CASSSPGQGGGNTIYF. The CDR3 DNA reads TGCGCCAGCAGCTCGCCGGGACAGGGAGGAGGAAACACCATATATTTT.

V gene TRBV6-1 combines with J gene TRBJ1-6, with no clear D. Trimming removed 2 bases from V and 5 bases from J, with 10 bases in between. The CDR3 has 15 amino acids. Per the germline V gene, CDR1 is MNHNS and CDR2 is SASEGT. CDR3 region: CASSERRIDNSPLHF. CDR3 sequence (DNA): TGTGCCAGCAGTGAAAGGCGGATTGATAATTCACCCCTCCACTTT.

The chain is built from TRBV5-1 and TRBJ1-3; perhaps TRBD1 as D (5 bases). The CDR3 extends over 15 amino acids. V lost 3 bases, J lost 0 bases, and 10 bases lay in between. Germline V gene lookup returns CDR1 SGHRS and CDR2 YFSETQ. CDR3 bases: TGCGCCAGCAGCTGGGACCCGAGCTCTGGAAACACCATATATTTT. Translating it yields CASSWDPSSGNTIYF.

The chain combines TRBV15 with TRBJ2-5, with 7 positions matching TRBD1. This CDR3 is 14 amino acids long. The junction had 6 bases not matched to a gene; V was cut back by 1 base and J by 7 bases. Per germline, CDR1 LNHNV and CDR2 YYDKDF (reference sequence). The CDR3 DNA sequence: TGTGCCACCAGCAGAGGGACAGGCAGCGGGACCCAGTACTTC. This translates into CATSRGTGSGTQYF.

The genes are TRBV5-1 and TRBJ2-2; no clear D gene. The CDR3 consists of 15 residues. Germline V gives CDR1 SGHRS, CDR2 YFSETQ. Between the trimmed V and J ends, which lost 1 base and 1 base, there was a span of 8 bases. For the CDR3, the DNA is TGCGCCAGCAGCTTGCGGTCCAAGAACACCGGGGAGCTGTTTTTT. Translation: CASSLRSKNTGELFF.

This chain links TRBV14 with TRBJ2-1; D gene ambiguous. This CDR3 is 15 amino acids long. CDR1 and CDR2 from the germline V gene are SGHDN and FVKESK. Trimming shortened V by 3 bases and J by 7 bases, and 16 bases separated the two germline ends. CDR3 region: CASSHHRLEINEQFF. Here the CDR3 DNA reads TGTGCCAGCAGCCATCATCGACTGGAGATAAATGAGCAGTTCTTC. The full variable domain, completed using reference TRBV14 and TRBJ2-1, is EAGVTQFPSHSVIEKGQTVTLRCDPISGHDNLYWYRRVMGKEIKFLLHFVKESKQDESGMPNNRFLAERTGGTYSTLKVQPAELEDSGVYFCASSHHRLEINEQFFGPGTRLTVL.

V and J are TRBV18 and TRBJ1-1; D remains unclear. Germline-derived CDR1 and CDR2 are KGHSH and LQKENI. This CDR3 spans 15 amino acids. The V gene lost 0 bases and the J gene lost 1 base, with 9 bases spanning the gap. In DNA, the CDR3 is TGTGCCAGCTCACCACCGGAGGACGGGAACACTGAAGCTTTCTTT. It yields the protein CASSPPEDGNTEAFF.